This T cell receptor (beta chain) was retrieved from a study of T cells in Graves' hyperthyroidism and ophthalmopathy. Amplification targeted TCR beta CDR3 regions from RNA transcripts. The study used the HTBI primer set for a first-round RT-PCR of the TCR CDR3. Using its own MiXCR run on the multiplex PCR reads, TCRdb lists one record per CDR3 protein. The profile shows about 640,000 distinct CDR3 sequences, under 25% of them singletons. This clonotype was seen many times. Germline assignment: CDR1 MDHEN and CDR2 SYDVKM. The CDR3 is 14 amino acids. V lost 2 bases and J lost 8, with 15 bases in between.

Source material: blood. The TCR originated in a man between 25 and 39 years old with Graves' ophthalmopathy. The gene calls are TRBV28 and TRBJ1-2, with D tentatively TRBD1 (5 bases). CDR3 DNA: TGTGCCAGCAGTTTAGACAGCGAAACTCTGGGCTACACCTTC. Translating it yields CASSLDSETLGYTF.